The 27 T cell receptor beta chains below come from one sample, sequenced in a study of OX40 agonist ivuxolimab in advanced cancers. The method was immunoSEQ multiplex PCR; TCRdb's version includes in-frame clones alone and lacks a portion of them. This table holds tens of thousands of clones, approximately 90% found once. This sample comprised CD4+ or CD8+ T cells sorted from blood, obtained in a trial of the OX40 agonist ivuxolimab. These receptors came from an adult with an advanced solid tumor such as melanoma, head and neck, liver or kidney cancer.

In DNA, the CDR3 is TGCGCCAGCAGCTCGTCGGGAACCGGGGAGCTGTTTTTT. It codes for CASSSSGTGELFF. The chain joins TRBV5-1 to TRBJ2-2; tentatively, D is TRBD2 (5 bases). There are 13 residues in the CDR3. Germline CDR1 SGHRS, CDR2 YFSETQ. V was clipped by 3 bases and J by 5 bases, with 8 bases between them.

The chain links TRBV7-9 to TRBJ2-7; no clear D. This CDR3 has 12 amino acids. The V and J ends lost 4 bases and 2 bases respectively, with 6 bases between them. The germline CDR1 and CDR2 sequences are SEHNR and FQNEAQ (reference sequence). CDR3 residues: CASSSTTYEQYF. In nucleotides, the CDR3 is TGTGCCAGCAGCTCTACTACCTACGAGCAGTACTTC.

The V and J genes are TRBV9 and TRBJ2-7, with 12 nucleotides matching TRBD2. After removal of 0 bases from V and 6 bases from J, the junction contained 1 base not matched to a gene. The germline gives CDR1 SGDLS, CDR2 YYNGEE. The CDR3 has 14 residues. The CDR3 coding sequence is TGTGCCAGCAGCGTAGAACTAGCGGGGGGCGAGCAGTACTTC. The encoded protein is CASSVELAGGEQYF.

The CDR3 DNA sequence: TGCGCCAGCAGCCCTCAGGACGGCTATGGCTACACCTTC. This codes for CASSPQDGYGYTF. The rearrangement links TRBV4-1 to TRBJ1-2; the D is unclear. Germline values: CDR1 MGHRA, CDR2 YSYEKL. The CDR3 extends over 13 amino acids. V lost 4 bases, J lost 4 bases, and 10 bases lay in between.

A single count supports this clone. The CDR3 DNA reads as TGTGCCAGCAGTGAGAGATACCGGGGGTTGGGAAATCAGCCCCAGCATTTT. It is translated as CASSERYRGLGNQPQHF. The chain couples TRBV6-1 to TRBJ1-5; tentative D call: TRBD1 (5 bases). Trimming stripped 3 bases from V and 4 bases from J, with 19 bases between. Germline-derived CDR1 and CDR2 are MNHNS and SASEGT. CDR3 length equals 17 residues.

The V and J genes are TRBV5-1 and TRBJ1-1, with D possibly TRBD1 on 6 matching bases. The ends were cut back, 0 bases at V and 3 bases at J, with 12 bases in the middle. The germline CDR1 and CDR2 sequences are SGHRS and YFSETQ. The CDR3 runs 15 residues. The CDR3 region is CASSLDGGLYTEAFF. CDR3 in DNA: TGCGCCAGCAGCTTGGACGGGGGGCTGTACACTGAAGCTTTCTTT.

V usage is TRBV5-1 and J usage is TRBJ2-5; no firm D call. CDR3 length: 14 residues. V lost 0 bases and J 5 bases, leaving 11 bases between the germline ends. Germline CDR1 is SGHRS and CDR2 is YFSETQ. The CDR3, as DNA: TGCGCCAGCAGCTTGGGGGCCTCGAGTGAGACCCAGTACTTC. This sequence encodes CASSLGASSETQYF.

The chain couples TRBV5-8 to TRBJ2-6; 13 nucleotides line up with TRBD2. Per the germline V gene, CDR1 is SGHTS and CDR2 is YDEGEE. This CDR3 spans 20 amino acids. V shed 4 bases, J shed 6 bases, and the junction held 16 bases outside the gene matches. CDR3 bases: TGTGCCAGCAGCCCGACCGGGACTAGCGGGGCGCGGATGGCGGCCAACGTCCTGACTTTC. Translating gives CASSPTGTSGARMAANVLTF.

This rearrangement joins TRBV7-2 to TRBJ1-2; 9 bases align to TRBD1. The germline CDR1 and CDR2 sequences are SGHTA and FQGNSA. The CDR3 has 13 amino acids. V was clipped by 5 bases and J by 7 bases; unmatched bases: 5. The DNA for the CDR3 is TGTGCCAGCAGCCCCGGGACAGGGTTTGGCTACACCTTC. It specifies CASSPGTGFGYTF. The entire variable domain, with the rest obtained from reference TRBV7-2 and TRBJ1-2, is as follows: GAGVSQSPSNKVTEKGKDVELRCDPISGHTALYWYRQSLGQGLEFLIYFQGNSAPDKSGLPSDRFSAERTGGSVSTLTIQRTQQEDSAVYLCASSPGTGFGYTFGSGTRLTVV.

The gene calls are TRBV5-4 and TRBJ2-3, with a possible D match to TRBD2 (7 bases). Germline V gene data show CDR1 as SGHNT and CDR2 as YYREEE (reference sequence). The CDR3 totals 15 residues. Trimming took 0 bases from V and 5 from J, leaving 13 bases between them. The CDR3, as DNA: TGTGCCAGCAGCTTGGGCGGGGGCGCGGTAGATACGCAGTATTTT. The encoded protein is CASSLGGGAVDTQYF. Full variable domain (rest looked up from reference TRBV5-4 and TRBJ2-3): ETGVTQSPTHLIKTRGQQVTLRCSSQSGHNTVSWYQQALGQGPQFIFQYYREEENGRGNFPPRFSGLQFPNYSSELNVNALELDDSALYLCASSLGGGAVDTQYFGPGTRLTVL.

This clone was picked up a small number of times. This chain's CDR3 is CASSLGRDDEKLFF. Written as DNA, the CDR3 is TGTGCCAGCAGCCTCGGGAGGGACGATGAAAAACTGTTTTTT. The gene calls are TRBV5-8 and TRBJ1-4; D is possibly TRBD1 (5 bases). From germline, CDR1 is SGHTS and CDR2 YDEGEE. The V and J ends lost 4 bases and 6 bases respectively, with 13 bases between them. CDR3 length equals 14 residues.

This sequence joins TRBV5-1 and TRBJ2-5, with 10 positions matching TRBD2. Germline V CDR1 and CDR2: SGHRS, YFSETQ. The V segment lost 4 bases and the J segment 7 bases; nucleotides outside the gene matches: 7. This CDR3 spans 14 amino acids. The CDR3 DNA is TGCGCCAGCAGCACGAGCGGGGGGGCGGGGACCCAGTACTTC. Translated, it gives CASSTSGGAGTQYF.

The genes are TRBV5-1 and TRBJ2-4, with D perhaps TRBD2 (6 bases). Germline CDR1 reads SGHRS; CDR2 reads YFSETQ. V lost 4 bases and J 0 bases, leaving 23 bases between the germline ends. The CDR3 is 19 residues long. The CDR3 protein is CASSPTAGSTDLAKNIQYF. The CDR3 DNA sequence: TGCGCCAGCAGCCCGACCGCCGGGAGCACGGATCTAGCCAAAAACATTCAGTACTTC.

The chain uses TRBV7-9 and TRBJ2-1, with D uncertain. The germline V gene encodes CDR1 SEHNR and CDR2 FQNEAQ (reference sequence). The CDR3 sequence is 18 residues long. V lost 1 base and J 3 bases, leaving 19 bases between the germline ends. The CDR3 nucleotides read TGTGCCAGCAGCTTAGTACCCCGACGGCCCCAGGACTACAATGAGCAGTTCTTC. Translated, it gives CASSLVPRRPQDYNEQFF.

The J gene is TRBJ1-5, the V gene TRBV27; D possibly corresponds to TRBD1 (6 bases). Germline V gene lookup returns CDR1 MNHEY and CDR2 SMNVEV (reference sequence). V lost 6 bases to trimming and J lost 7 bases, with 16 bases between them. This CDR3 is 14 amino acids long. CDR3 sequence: CASRSRDGGQPQHF. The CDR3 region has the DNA TGTGCCAGCAGGTCTAGAGACGGGGGCCAGCCCCAGCATTTT.

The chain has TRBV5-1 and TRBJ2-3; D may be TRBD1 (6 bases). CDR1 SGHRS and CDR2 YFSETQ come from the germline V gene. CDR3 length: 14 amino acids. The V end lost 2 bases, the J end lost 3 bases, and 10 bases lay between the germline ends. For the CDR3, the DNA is TGCGCCAGCAGCTTAGGGGGAATAACAGATACGCAGTATTTT. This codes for CASSLGGITDTQYF. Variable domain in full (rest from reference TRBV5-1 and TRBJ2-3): KAGVTQTPRYLIKTRGQQVTLSCSPISGHRSVSWYQQTPGQGLQFLFEYFSETQRNKGNFPGRFSGRQFSNSRSEMNVSTLELGDSALYLCASSLGGITDTQYFGPGTRLTVL.

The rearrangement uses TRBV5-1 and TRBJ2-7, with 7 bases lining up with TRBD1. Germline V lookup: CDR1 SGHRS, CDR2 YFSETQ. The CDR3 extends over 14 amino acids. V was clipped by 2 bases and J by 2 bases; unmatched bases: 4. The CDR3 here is CASSLQGSPYEQYF. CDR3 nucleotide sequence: TGCGCCAGCAGCTTACAGGGGAGCCCCTACGAGCAGTACTTC.

The DNA for the CDR3 is TGCGCCAGCAGCAACGCGGGGGGGAAGGCTCGCTCACCCCTCCACTTT. Translating it yields CASSNAGGKARSPLHF. V usage is TRBV5-1 and J usage is TRBJ1-6; the D gene is possibly TRBD1 (5 bases). V gave up 4 bases and J gave up 10 bases, with 21 bases separating them. In germline, CDR1 is SGHRS, CDR2 YFSETQ. This CDR3 has 16 residues.

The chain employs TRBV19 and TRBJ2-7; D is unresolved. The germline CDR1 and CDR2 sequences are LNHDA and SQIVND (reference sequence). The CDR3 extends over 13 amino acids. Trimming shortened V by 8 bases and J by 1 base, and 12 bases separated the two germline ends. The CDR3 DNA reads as TGTGCCAGTGGGCAAGACACTTCCTACGAGCAGTACTTC. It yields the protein CASGQDTSYEQYF.

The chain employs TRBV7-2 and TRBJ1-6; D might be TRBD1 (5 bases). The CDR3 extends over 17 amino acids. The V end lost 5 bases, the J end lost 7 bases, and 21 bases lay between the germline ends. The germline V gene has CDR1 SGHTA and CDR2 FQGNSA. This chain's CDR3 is CASSPEEDSYYNSPLHF. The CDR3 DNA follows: TGTGCCAGCAGCCCCGAAGAAGACAGCTACTACAATTCACCCCTCCACTTT. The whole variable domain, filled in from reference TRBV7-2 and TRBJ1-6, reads GAGVSQSPSNKVTEKGKDVELRCDPISGHTALYWYRQSLGQGLEFLIYFQGNSAPDKSGLPSDRFSAERTGGSVSTLTIQRTQQEDSAVYLCASSPEEDSYYNSPLHFGNGTRLTVT.

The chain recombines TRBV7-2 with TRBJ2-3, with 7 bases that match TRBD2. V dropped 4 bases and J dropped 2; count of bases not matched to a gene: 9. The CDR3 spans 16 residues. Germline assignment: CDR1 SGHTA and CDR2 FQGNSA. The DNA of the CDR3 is TGTGCCAGCAGCTCCCCTAGCGGAGGCGTCACAGATACGCAGTATTTT. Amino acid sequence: CASSSPSGGVTDTQYF.

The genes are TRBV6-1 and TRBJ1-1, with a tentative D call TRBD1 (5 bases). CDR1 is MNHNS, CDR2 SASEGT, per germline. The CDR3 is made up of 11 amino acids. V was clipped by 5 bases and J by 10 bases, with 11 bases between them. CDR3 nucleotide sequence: TGTGCCAGCAGTTATGGGGGGAGAGCTTTCTTT. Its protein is CASSYGGRAFF.

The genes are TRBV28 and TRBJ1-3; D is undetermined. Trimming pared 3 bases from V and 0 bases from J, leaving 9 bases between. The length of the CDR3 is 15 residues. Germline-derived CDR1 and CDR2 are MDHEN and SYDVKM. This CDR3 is CASSLGSHSGNTIYF. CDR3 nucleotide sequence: TGTGCCAGCAGTTTGGGCAGCCACTCTGGAAACACCATATATTTT.

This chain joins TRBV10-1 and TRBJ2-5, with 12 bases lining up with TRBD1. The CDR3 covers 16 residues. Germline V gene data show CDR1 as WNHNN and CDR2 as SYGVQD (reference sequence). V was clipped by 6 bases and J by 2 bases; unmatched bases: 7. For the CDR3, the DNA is TGCGCCAGCAGAAGGGACAGGGGGCACCCACAAGAGACCCAGTACTTC. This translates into CASRRDRGHPQETQYF.

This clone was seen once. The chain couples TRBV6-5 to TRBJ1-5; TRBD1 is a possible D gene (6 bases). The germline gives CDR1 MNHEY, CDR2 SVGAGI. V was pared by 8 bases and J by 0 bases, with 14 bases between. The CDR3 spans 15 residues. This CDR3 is CASLRDTNSNQPQHF. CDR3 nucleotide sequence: TGTGCCAGCTTACGGGACACCAATAGCAATCAGCCCCAGCATTTT.

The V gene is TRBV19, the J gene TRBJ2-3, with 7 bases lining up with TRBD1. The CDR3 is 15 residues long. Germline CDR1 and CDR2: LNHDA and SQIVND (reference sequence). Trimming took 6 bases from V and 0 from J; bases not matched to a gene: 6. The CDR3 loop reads CASSGQDASTDTQYF. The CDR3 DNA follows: TGTGCCAGTAGCGGACAGGATGCTAGCACAGATACGCAGTATTTT.

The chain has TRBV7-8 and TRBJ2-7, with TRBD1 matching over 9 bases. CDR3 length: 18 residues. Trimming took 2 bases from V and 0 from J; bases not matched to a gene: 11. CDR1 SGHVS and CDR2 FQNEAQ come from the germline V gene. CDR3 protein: CASSLKFIGQGTSYEQYF. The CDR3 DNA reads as TGTGCCAGCAGCTTAAAATTTATTGGACAGGGGACCTCCTACGAGCAGTACTTC.